This T cell receptor (beta chain) was observed in a study of patients and donors after allogeneic stem cell transplantation. TCRdb reanalysed the RT-PCR reads using MiXCR and keeps one entry per CDR3 protein. The sample has approximately 210,000 distinct CDR3 sequences, 41% seen once. Per germline, CDR1 MNHEY and CDR2 SVGAGI. V was pared by 6 bases and J by 5 bases, with 7 bases between. This CDR3 has 11 amino acids. The TCR sequence derives from a human donor who was either an allogeneic HSCT recipient or a stem cell or donor lymphocyte infusion donor (not recorded which). It is not recorded whose cells these are; they may come from a transplant donor. The source material was blood, either unsorted or a sorted T cell fraction (not recorded which). This sequence joins TRBV6-5 and TRBJ1-2; D ambiguous. The CDR3 DNA reads as TGTGCCAGCAGACTTGGGTATGGCTACACCTTC. It codes for CASRLGYGYTF.